A single T cell receptor (beta chain) is shown here with its context. Its target is unknown. Trimming stripped 2 bases from V and 2 bases from J, with 7 bases between. The CDR3 sequence is 13 residues long. Per the germline V gene, CDR1 is MGHRA and CDR2 is YSYEKL. The data belong to a study of shared clonotypes between healthy human individuals. Study observations and caveats: Compared with clonotypes that all four donors shared, non-shared clonotypes had lower generation probabilities.

Method: immunoSEQ multiplex PCR; TCRdb's copy keeps in-frame clones and lacks some. The repertoire consists of more than 500,000 clones, with 95% to 96% occurring once and the leading ten covering 0.055% to 0.075%. This clonotype was sampled from a woman under 40 in good health. This chain links TRBV4-1 with TRBJ2-7, with D tentatively TRBD1 (5 bases). Material: naive CD4+ T cells sorted from blood. Subset denoted: CD45RA+ positively selected. For the CDR3, the DNA is TGCGCCAGCAGCCAAACAGGTACCTACGAGCAGTACTTC. It codes for CASSQTGTYEQYF.